This T cell receptor beta chain is drawn from a study of blood T cell repertoires in COVID-19. Study information: The study drew acute and convalescent COVID-19 samples from the United States, Italy and Spain.

The repertoire was sequenced with immunoSEQ multiplex PCR; TCRdb's copy has only in-frame clones and lacks some. The table has 250,000 to 300,000 clones, around 90% seen once. The age range of participants was about 18 to 90 years, with residence in fewer than 25 US areas. The CDR3 totals 21 residues. With V trimmed by 2 bases and J by 5 bases, 25 bases remained unmatched. Germline V gene lookup returns CDR1 MNHEY and CDR2 SVGEGT. The receptor's source is a woman under 40 who had recovered from COVID-19. Sample: PBMCs or T cells enriched from blood (not recorded which). The rearrangement uses TRBV6-2 or TRBV6-3 and TRBJ2-5, with TRBD1 matching over 8 bases. In DNA form, the CDR3 reads TGTGCCAGCAGTTACAAAGGGCTTGGATTATTTCAGGGGGCAAGGCCGGAGACCCAGTACTTC. The encoded protein is CASSYKGLGLFQGARPETQYF.